This is a list of T cell receptor beta chains from one sample in a study of regulatory T cells in long-lasting Graves disease. Each CDR3 protein is one row after TCRdb ran MiXCR on the multiplex PCR reads. The repertoire consists of about 430,000 distinct CDR3 sequences, with around 23% occurring once and the leading ten covering around 15%. The material was peripheral blood mononuclear cells (PBMCs), obtained when the disease was refractory, from a patient treated with antithyroid drugs. These receptors originate from a female donor with Graves disease. CDR3s include the opening cysteine and the closing phenylalanine or tryptophan.

V gene,J gene,CDR3 protein
TRBV9,TRBJ1-4,CASSVGGGAHNEKLFF
TRBV28,TRBJ2-2,CASTDPAGGPGELFF
TRBV5-1,TRBJ2-1,CASSLHRDNEQFF
TRBV7-8,TRBJ1-2,CASSGWARDGYTF
TRBV20-1,TRBJ1-3,CSARDRRAGNTIYF
TRBV3-1,TRBJ1-5,CASSQGTGNQPQHF
TRBV7-9,TRBJ1-2,CASSLAPANYGYTF
TRBV7-9,TRBJ2-1,CASSQASGGSYNEQFF
TRBV20-1,TRBJ2-7,CSAERDYSYEQYF
TRBV4-1,TRBJ2-7,CASSQGGGPDEQYF
TRBV19,TRBJ1-5,CASIRTAYSNQPQHF
TRBV5-6,TRBJ1-1,CASSLGADEAFF
TRBV11-2,TRBJ2-7,CASSLDSPPAYEQYF
TRBV10-3,TRBJ2-7,CAISESLGAYEQYF
TRBV28,TRBJ1-2,CASSLQEYGYTF
TRBV27,TRBJ2-7,CASSFGGIGVWEQYF
TRBV10-2,TRBJ1-6,CASSGGQRERSPLHF
TRBV5-4,TRBJ2-7,CASSPGGGGRPKGDEQYF
TRBV10-3,TRBJ1-5,CAISGGTGDPNQPQHF
TRBV6-2/TRBV6-3,TRBJ2-1,CASSLAGGNNEQFF
TRBV29-1,TRBJ2-4,CSVVLAGASIQYF
TRBV12-3/TRBV12-4,TRBJ2-1,CASSSWGDSYNEQFF
TRBV11-3,TRBJ1-2,CASSLETGEGHTF
TRBV5-1,TRBJ1-1,CASSPGAGSNTEAFF
TRBV20-1,TRBJ1-2,CSAVQGVDGYTF
TRBV2,TRBJ1-4,CASVDSTNEKLFF
TRBV20-1,TRBJ1-5,CSANGAEKGFGPQHF
TRBV24-1,TRBJ1-2,CATSGIGVTGYTF
TRBV15,TRBJ1-1,CATSYPGAAGEAFF
TRBV28,.,CASSFGGVLYEQFF
TRBV2,TRBJ1-5,CASTYQTGGNQPQHF
TRBV4-1,TRBJ2-5,CASSQDIAGGPWGETQYF
TRBV10-3,TRBJ2-7,CATHADRGEQYF
TRBV7-2,TRBJ1-1,CASSGYRSGDTEAFF
TRBV10-3,TRBJ1-2,CAISETQPQGAVGYTF
TRBV6-5,TRBJ2-4,CASSYSSGQRGVQYF
TRBV28,TRBJ1-2,CASSLITGQLYGYTF
TRBV2,TRBJ2-2,CASSEGVGELFF
TRBV20-1,TRBJ2-1,CSAYEPGLYYNEQFF
TRBV20-1,TRBJ2-7,CSARRQGNSYEQYF
TRBV5-6,TRBJ2-7,CASSLAGGAYSSYEQYF
TRBV7-3,TRBJ1-6,CASSLRAGSSPLHF
TRBV10-3,TRBJ1-5,CATLQKEQGNQPQHF
TRBV12-3/TRBV12-4,TRBJ2-7,CASSRGTGVEQYF
TRBV7-9,TRBJ1-2,CASSQSLSVSWRENYGYTF
TRBV6-2/TRBV6-3,TRBJ2-7,CASRNIGAGEQYF
TRBV2,TRBJ1-1,CASSEGVRAEAFF
TRBV5-6,TRBJ1-2,CASSSRGTGFGGYTF
TRBV20-1,TRBJ1-1,CSASSGLNTEAFF
TRBV19,TRBJ2-6,CASSIPGTGANVLTF
TRBV28,TRBJ2-7,CASSPTSGPTYEQYF
TRBV7-2,TRBJ2-3,CASSPIPPLRKITDTQYF
TRBV29-1,TRBJ2-7,CSVVAGGSSTYEQYF
TRBV6-2/TRBV6-3,TRBJ2-6,CASSARSSGANVLTF
TRBV20-1,TRBJ2-7,CSAPGTAEYEQYF
TRBV29-1,TRBJ2-7,CSVLAKGYEQYF
TRBV3-1,TRBJ1-1,CASSQGGLGEAFF